A selection of T cell receptor beta chains follows, all from one sample in a study of blood T cell repertoires in COVID-19. Measured with immunoSEQ multiplex PCR; TCRdb has only the in-frame clones, and not every one. The sample holds around 99,000 clones; just over 90% are singletons and the top ten take 5.1%. The sample consisted of peripheral blood. These receptor sequences come from a man aged 45-60 years with acute or convalescent COVID-19. Each CDR3 is given with its conserved first and last residue. A D gene is named only where the DNA matches it firmly. The size of a clone is reported for some rows only, either as once, few or many, or as a class for expanded clones.

V	size	D	J	CDR3	DNA
TRBV7-9	.	.	TRBJ2-1	CASSLVSYEQFF	TGTGCCAGCAGCTTAGTATCGTATGAGCAGTTCTTC
TRBV7-2	once	TRBD2	TRBJ2-7	CASSPRTSYEQYF	TGTGCCAGCAGCCCCCGGACTAGCTATGAGCAGTACTTC
TRBV19	few	TRBD1	TRBJ1-2	CASSTIRQGTNYGYTF	TGTGCCAGTAGTACGATTCGACAGGGGACTAACTATGGCTACACCTTC
TRBV3-1/TRBV3-2	.	.	TRBJ1-3	CASSRPLGEGNTIYF	TGTGCCAGCAGCAGACCGCTGGGAGAAGGAAACACCATATATTTT
TRBV19	.	TRBD1	TRBJ2-7	CASSITGQGYEQYF	TGTGCCAGTAGTATTACGGGACAGGGCTACGAGCAGTACTTC
TRBV3-1/TRBV3-2	once	.	TRBJ1-4	CASSQDIGAEKLFF	TGTGCCAGCAGCCAAGATATAGGGGCCGAAAAACTGTTTTTT
TRBV19	few	.	TRBJ1-1	CASTTERGTEAFF	TGTGCCAGTACCACCGAAAGGGGTACTGAAGCTTTCTTT
TRBV6-1	.	.	TRBJ1-4	CASSEMTDYNEKLFF	TGTGCCAGCAGTGAAATGACAGATTATAATGAAAAACTGTTTTTT
TRBV20-1	once	.	TRBJ1-1	CSARATEEAFF	TGCAGTGCTAGAGCGACAGAAGAAGCTTTCTTT
TRBV12-3/TRBV12-4	.	.	TRBJ2-4	CASSFSLYIQYF	TGTGCCAGCAGTTTTAGCTTATACATTCAGTACTTC
TRBV7-2	.	TRBD2	TRBJ2-5	CASTFSTGTSETQYF	TGTGCCAGCACCTTCTCAACAGGGACTAGCGAGACCCAGTACTTC
TRBV5-1	few	TRBD1	TRBJ1-2	CASSRPGTGGAVGGYTF	TGCGCCAGCAGCCGTCCCGGGACAGGGGGCGCAGTCGGTGGCTACACCTTC
TRBV5-1	.	.	TRBJ2-3	CASSPGDSSTDTQYF	TGCGCCAGCAGCCCGGGGGACTCTAGCACAGATACGCAGTATTTT
TRBV29-1	.	TRBD2	TRBJ2-1	CSAGGGGNEQFF	TGCAGCGCTGGTGGGGGAGGGAATGAGCAGTTCTTC
TRBV5-1	.	TRBD1	TRBJ2-7	CASSLGTGGRSYEQYF	TGCGCCAGCAGCTTAGGGACAGGAGGACGGTCCTACGAGCAGTACTTC
TRBV5-1	.	TRBD2	TRBJ2-7	CASRLAGGGFDEQYF	TGCGCCAGCAGGCTAGCGGGAGGGGGGTTTGACGAGCAGTACTTC
TRBV15	.	.	TRBJ1-2	CATSRDPGYYGYTF	TGTGCCACCAGCAGAGATCCAGGGTACTATGGCTACACCTTC
TRBV7-2	.	TRBD1	TRBJ2-7	CASSLARTGTPYEQYF	TGTGCCAGCAGCTTAGCGCGGACAGGGACTCCCTACGAGCAGTACTTC
TRBV3-1/TRBV3-2	.	TRBD2	TRBJ2-1	CASSPGLAGMFNEQFF	TGTGCCAGCAGCCCAGGACTAGCGGGAATGTTCAATGAGCAGTTCTTC
TRBV24-1	.	.	TRBJ2-4	CATSRGLRPSLAKNIQYF	TGTGCCACCAGTAGAGGACTGAGACCGTCCTTAGCCAAAAACATTCAGTACTTC
TRBV7-2	.	.	TRBJ2-7	CASSLNRDSYEQYF	TGTGCCAGCAGCCTTAACAGGGACTCCTACGAGCAGTACTTC
TRBV2	.	.	TRBJ1-4	CASTERRLTNEKLFF	TGTGCCAGCACCGAAAGGAGGTTAACTAATGAAAAACTGTTTTTT
TRBV5-4	once	TRBD2	TRBJ2-3	CASSLVELAGTDTQYF	TGTGCCAGCAGCTTGGTAGAACTAGCGGGAACCGATACGCAGTATTTT
TRBV18	.	.	TRBJ1-1	CASSPPGWRRGTEAFF	TGTGCCAGCTCACCACCGGGGTGGAGGAGGGGAACTGAAGCTTTCTTT
TRBV6-5	.	.	TRBJ2-2	CASNRDARTGELFF	TGTGCCAGCAATCGGGATGCGCGCACCGGGGAGCTGTTTTTT
TRBV29-1	.	TRBD2	TRBJ2-1	CSVTPLAGYNEQFF	TGCAGCGTCACCCCCCTAGCGGGGTACAATGAGCAGTTCTTC
TRBV5-1	.	TRBD2	TRBJ2-2	CASSLSPGGTGELFF	TGCGCCAGCAGCTTGAGCCCGGGGGGTACCGGGGAGCTGTTTTTT
TRBV2	.	TRBD1	TRBJ1-1	CASSSQGANTEAFF	TGTGCCAGCAGTTCCCAGGGGGCGAACACTGAAGCTTTCTTT
TRBV7-9	.	.	TRBJ2-1	CASSLYPNYNEQFF	TGTGCCAGCAGCTTATACCCTAACTACAATGAGCAGTTCTTC
TRBV13	.	TRBD2	TRBJ2-7	CASSLRLAGGPYEQYF	TGTGCCAGCAGCCTTCGACTAGCGGGAGGGCCCTACGAGCAGTACTTC
TRBV5-1	.	.	TRBJ1-4	CASSLAGSDGEKLFF	TGCGCCAGCAGCTTGGCCGGGTCCGACGGTGAAAAACTGTTTTTT
TRBV10-3	.	.	TRBJ1-1	CAIWDLGRGDTEAFF	TGTGCCATCTGGGATTTAGGACGCGGGGACACTGAAGCTTTCTTT